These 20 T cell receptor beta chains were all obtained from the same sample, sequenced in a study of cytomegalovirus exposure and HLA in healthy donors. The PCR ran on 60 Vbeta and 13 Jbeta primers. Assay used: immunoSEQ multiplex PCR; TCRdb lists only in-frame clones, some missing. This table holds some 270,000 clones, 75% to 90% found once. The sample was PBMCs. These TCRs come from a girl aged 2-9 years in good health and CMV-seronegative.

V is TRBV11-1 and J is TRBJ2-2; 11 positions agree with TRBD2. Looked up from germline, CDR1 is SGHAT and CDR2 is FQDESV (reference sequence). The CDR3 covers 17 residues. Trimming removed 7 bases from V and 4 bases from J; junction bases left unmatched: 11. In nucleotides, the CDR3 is TGTGCCAGCACCTTGACCGGGACTAGCGGTCCCACCGGGGAGCTGTTTTTT. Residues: CASTLTGTSGPTGELFF.

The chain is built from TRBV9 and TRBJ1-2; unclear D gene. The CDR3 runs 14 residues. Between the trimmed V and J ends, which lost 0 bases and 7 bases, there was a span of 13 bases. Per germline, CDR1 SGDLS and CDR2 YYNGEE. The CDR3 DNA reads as TGTGCCAGCAGCGTAGATCACAGTCTAGCTGGCTACACCTTC. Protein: CASSVDHSLAGYTF.

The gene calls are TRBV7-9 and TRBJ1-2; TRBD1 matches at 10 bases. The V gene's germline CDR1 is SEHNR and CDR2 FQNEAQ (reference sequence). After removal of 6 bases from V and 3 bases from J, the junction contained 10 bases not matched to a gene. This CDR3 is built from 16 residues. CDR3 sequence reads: CASSPPGQGIYYGYTF. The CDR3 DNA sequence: TGTGCCAGCAGTCCACCGGGACAGGGGATATACTATGGCTACACCTTC. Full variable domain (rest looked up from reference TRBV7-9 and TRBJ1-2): DTGVSQNPRHKITKRGQNVTFRCDPISEHNRLYWYRQTLGQGPEFLTYFQNEAQLEKSRLLSDRFSAERPKGSFSTLEIQRTEQGDSAMYLCASSPPGQGIYYGYTFGSGTRLTVV.

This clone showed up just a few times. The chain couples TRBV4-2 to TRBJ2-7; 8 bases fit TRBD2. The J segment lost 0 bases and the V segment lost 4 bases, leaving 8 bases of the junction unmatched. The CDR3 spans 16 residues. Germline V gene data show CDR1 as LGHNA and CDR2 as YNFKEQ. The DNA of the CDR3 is TGTGCCAGCAGCCGACCTAGCGGGTTAAGCTCCTACGAGCAGTACTTC. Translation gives CASSRPSGLSSYEQYF.

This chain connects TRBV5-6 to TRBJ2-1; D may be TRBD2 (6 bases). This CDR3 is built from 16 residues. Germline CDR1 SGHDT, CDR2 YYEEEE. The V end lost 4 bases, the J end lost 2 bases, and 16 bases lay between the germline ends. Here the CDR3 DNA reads TGTGCCAGCAGCCCTAGTTGGAGGGTGGCCTACAATGAGCAGTTCTTC. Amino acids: CASSPSWRVAYNEQFF.

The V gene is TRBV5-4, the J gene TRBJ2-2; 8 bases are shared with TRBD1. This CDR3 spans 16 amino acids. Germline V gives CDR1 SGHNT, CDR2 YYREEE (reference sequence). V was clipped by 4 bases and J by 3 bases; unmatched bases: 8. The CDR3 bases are TGTGCCAGCAGCCGTAAGCAGGGGGCGTACACCGGGGAGCTGTTTTTT. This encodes CASSRKQGAYTGELFF. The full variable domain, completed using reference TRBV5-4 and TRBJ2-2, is ETGVTQSPTHLIKTRGQQVTLRCSSQSGHNTVSWYQQALGQGPQFIFQYYREEENGRGNFPPRFSGLQFPNYSSELNVNALELDDSALYLCASSRKQGAYTGELFFGEGSRLTVL.

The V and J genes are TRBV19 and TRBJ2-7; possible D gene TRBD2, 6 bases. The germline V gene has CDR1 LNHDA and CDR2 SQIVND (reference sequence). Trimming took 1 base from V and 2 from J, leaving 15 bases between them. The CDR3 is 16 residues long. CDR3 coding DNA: TGTGCCAGTAGTATAGTAGCGGCGGGTTGGACCTACGAGCAGTACTTC. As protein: CASSIVAAGWTYEQYF.

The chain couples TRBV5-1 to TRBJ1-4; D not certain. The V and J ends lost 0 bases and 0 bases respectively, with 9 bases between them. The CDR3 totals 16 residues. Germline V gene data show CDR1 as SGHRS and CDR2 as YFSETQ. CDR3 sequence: CASSLDPLATNEKLFF. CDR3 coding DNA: TGCGCCAGCAGCTTGGACCCCCTAGCAACTAATGAAAAACTGTTTTTT.

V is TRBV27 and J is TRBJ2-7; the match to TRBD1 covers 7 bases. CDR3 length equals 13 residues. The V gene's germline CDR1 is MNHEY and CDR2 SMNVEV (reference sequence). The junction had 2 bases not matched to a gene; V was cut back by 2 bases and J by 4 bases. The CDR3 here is CASSLKGAYEQYF. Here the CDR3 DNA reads TGTGCCAGCAGTTTAAAGGGGGCTTACGAGCAGTACTTC.

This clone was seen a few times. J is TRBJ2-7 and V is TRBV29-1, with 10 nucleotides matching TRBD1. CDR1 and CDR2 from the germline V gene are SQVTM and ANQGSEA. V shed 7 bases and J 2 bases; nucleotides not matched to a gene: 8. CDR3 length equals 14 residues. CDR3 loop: CSGEGTGEAYEQYF. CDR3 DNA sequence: TGCAGCGGGGAAGGGACAGGGGAAGCCTACGAGCAGTACTTC.

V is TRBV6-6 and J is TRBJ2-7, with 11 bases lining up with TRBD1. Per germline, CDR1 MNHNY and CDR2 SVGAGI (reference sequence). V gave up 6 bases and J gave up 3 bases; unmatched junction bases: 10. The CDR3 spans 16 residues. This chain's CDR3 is CASSRTGGSLYYEQYF. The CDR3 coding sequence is TGTGCCAGCAGCCGGACAGGGGGCAGTCTATACTACGAGCAGTACTTC.

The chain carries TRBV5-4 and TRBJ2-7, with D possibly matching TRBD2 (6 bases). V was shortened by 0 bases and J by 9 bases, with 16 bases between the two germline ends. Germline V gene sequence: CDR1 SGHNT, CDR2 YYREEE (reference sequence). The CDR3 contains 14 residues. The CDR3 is CASSLELASSRQYF. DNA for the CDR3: TGTGCCAGCAGCTTGGAACTAGCCTCCAGTCGGCAGTACTTC.

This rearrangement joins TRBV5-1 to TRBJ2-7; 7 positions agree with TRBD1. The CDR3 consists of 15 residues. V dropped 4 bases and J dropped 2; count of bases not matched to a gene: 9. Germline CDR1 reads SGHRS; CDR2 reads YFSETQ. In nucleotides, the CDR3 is TGCGCCAGCAGCATAAGGACAGGCCTAACCTACGAGCAGTACTTC. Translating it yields CASSIRTGLTYEQYF.

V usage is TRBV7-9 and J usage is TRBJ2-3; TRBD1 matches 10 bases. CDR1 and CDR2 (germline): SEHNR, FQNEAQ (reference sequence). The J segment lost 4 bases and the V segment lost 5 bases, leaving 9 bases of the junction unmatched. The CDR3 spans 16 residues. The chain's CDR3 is CASSRLTGQGSDTQYF. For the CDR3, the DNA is TGTGCCAGCAGCCGACTAACGGGACAGGGGTCAGATACGCAGTATTTT.

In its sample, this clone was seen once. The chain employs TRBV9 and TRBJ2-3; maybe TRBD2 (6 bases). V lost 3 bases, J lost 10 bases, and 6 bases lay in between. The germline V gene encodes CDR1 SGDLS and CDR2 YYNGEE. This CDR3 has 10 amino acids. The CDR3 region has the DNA TGTGCCAGCAGCGGGGAGGCGCAGTATTTT. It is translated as CASSGEAQYF.

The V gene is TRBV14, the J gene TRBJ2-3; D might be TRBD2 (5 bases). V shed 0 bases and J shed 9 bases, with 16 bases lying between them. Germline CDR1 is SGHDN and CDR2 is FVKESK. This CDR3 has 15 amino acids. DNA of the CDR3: TGTGCCAGCAGCCAAGATACATATGGGGAGAGAACGCAGTATTTT. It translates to CASSQDTYGERTQYF.

This CDR3 is CASSLVGQVSGANVLTF. The CDR3 DNA reads TGCGCCAGCAGCTTGGTGGGACAAGTCTCTGGGGCCAACGTCCTGACTTTC. The chain joins TRBV5-1 to TRBJ2-6, with D maybe TRBD1 (6 bases). The CDR3 contains 17 residues. Germline CDR1 SGHRS, CDR2 YFSETQ. V gave up 0 bases and J gave up 0 bases, with 10 bases separating them. Together with reference TRBV5-1 and TRBJ2-6, the CDR3 gives the full variable domain: KAGVTQTPRYLIKTRGQQVTLSCSPISGHRSVSWYQQTPGQGLQFLFEYFSETQRNKGNFPGRFSGRQFSNSRSEMNVSTLELGDSALYLCASSLVGQVSGANVLTFGAGSRLTVL.

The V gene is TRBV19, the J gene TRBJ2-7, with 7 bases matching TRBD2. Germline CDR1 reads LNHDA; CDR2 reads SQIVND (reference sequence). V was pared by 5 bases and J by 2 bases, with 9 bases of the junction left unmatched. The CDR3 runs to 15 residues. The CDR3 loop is CASSVASGTTYEQYF. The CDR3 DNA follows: TGTGCCAGTAGTGTCGCTAGCGGTACAACCTACGAGCAGTACTTC. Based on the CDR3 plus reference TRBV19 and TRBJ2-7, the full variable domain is DGGITQSPKYLFRKEGQNVTLSCEQNLNHDAMYWYRQDPGQGLRLIYYSQIVNDFQKGDIAEGYSVSREKKESFPLTVTSAQKNPTAFYLCASSVASGTTYEQYFGPGTRLTVT.

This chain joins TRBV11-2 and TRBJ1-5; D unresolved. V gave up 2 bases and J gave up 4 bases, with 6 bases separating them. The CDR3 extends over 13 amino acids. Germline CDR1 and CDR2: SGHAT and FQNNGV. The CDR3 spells CASSLYGNQPQHF. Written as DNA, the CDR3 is TGTGCCAGCAGCTTATACGGGAATCAGCCCCAGCATTTT. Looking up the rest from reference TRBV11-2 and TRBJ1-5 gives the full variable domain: EAGVAQSPRYKIIEKRQSVAFWCNPISGHATLYWYQQILGQGPKLLIQFQNNGVVDDSQLPKDRFSAERLKGVDSTLKIQPAKLEDSAVYLCASSLYGNQPQHFGDGTRLSIL.

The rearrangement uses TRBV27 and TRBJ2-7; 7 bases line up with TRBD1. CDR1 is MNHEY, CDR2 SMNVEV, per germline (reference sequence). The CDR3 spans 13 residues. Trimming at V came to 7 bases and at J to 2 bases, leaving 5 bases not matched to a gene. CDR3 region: CASKGQPAYEQYF. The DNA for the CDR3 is TGTGCCAGCAAGGGACAGCCCGCCTACGAGCAGTACTTC.